A single sample gave rise to the 22 T cell receptor beta chains below, sequenced in a study of blood T cell repertoires in COVID-19. TCRdb's table, derived via immunoSEQ multiplex PCR, lists solely in-frame clones and lacks some. The repertoire includes over 150,000 clones, roughly 84% of them detected once, and 12% to 15% sits in the top ten. The specimen sequenced was peripheral blood. The receptor source for this set is a man aged 18 to 29 with active or convalescent COVID-19.

J is TRBJ2-2 and V is TRBV4-3; 8 bases are a match to TRBD1. Germline V gives CDR1 LGHNA, CDR2 YSLEER. The CDR3 length is 15 residues. After removal of 5 bases from V and 4 bases from J, the junction contained 6 bases not matched to a gene. CDR3 residues: CASSTDRVSTGELFF. DNA of the CDR3: TGCGCCAGCAGCACGGACAGGGTCTCCACCGGGGAGCTGTTTTTT.

In this sample, this clone turned up once. This chain links TRBV5-8 with TRBJ1-5, with TRBD1 matching over 8 bases. The V and J ends lost 5 bases and 5 bases, in that order; junction bases with no gene match: 9. The germline gives CDR1 SGHTS, CDR2 YDEGEE. This CDR3 contains 15 residues. The CDR3: CASRDPGGGHQPQHF. Written as DNA, the CDR3 is TGTGCCAGCAGGGATCCAGGGGGCGGGCATCAGCCCCAGCATTTT.

The V gene is TRBV28, the J gene TRBJ1-1; D remains ambiguous. Germline CDR1 reads MDHEN; CDR2 reads SYDVKM. The CDR3 is 14 residues long. V lost 5 bases and J 2 bases, leaving 12 bases between the germline ends. CDR3 amino acids: CASSVIRQNTEAFF. For the CDR3, the DNA is TGTGCCAGCAGTGTAATCAGACAAAACACTGAAGCTTTCTTT. Drawing the rest from reference TRBV28 and TRBJ1-1, the complete variable domain is DVKVTQSSRYLVKRTGEKVFLECVQDMDHENMFWYRQDPGLGLRLIYFSYDVKMKEKGDIPEGYSVSREKKERFSLILESASTNQTSMYLCASSVIRQNTEAFFGQGTRLTVV.

The genes are TRBV12-3 or TRBV12-4 and TRBJ1-5; D is unresolved. This CDR3 contains 12 residues. The germline V and J ends were trimmed by 3 bases and 4 bases, with 4 bases remaining between them. CDR3 residues: CASSFQNQPQHF. The CDR3 coding sequence is TGTGCCAGCAGTTTTCAGAATCAGCCCCAGCATTTT.

The chain has TRBV6-1 and TRBJ1-1; tentatively, D is TRBD1 (5 bases). The length of the CDR3 is 14 residues. CDR1 is MNHNS and CDR2 is SASEGT in the germline V gene. V dropped 5 bases and J dropped 0 bases, with 10 bases sitting between them. The CDR3 spells CASSPGFMNTEAFF. The CDR3 DNA reads as TGTGCCAGCAGTCCAGGGTTCATGAACACTGAAGCTTTCTTT.

The rearrangement links TRBV24-1 to TRBJ2-4, with a possible D match to TRBD2 (6 bases). Germline values: CDR1 KGHDR, CDR2 SFDVKD. V was pared by 12 bases and J by 3 bases, with 11 bases between. The CDR3 runs to 12 residues. The CDR3 protein is CAWRELKNIQYF. CDR3 DNA: TGTGCCTGGAGGGAGCTCAAAAACATTCAGTACTTC.

This clone was detected a few times. V is TRBV7-9 and J is TRBJ1-2, with D possibly being TRBD1 (5 bases). V lost 0 bases to trimming and J lost 6 bases, with 8 bases between them. The CDR3 consists of 13 residues. CDR1 is SEHNR, CDR2 FQNEAQ, per germline (reference sequence). CDR3 nucleotides: TGTGCCAGCAGCTTAGCGGCAGGGAATGGCTACACCTTC. It codes for CASSLAAGNGYTF. Together with reference TRBV7-9 and TRBJ1-2, the CDR3 gives the full variable domain: DTGVSQNPRHKITKRGQNVTFRCDPISEHNRLYWYRQTLGQGPEFLTYFQNEAQLEKSRLLSDRFSAERPKGSFSTLEIQRTEQGDSAMYLCASSLAAGNGYTFGSGTRLTVV.

This chain uses TRBV6-5 with TRBJ2-7; D might be TRBD2 (5 bases). This CDR3 has 15 amino acids. Trimming stripped 6 bases from V and 3 bases from J, with 18 bases between. Germline V gene sequence: CDR1 MNHEY, CDR2 SVGAGI. Written as DNA, the CDR3 is TGTGCCAGCAGGCGGGCGCGGCTAGAGCTCTACGAGCAGTACTTC. Translated: CASRRARLELYEQYF.

The chain links TRBV7-8 to TRBJ1-1, with 7 bases matching TRBD1. Germline V lookup: CDR1 SGHVS, CDR2 FQNEAQ. V shed 4 bases and J 3 bases; nucleotides not matched to a gene: 8. This CDR3 is 15 amino acids long. CDR3 in DNA: TGTGCCAGCAGCTCTCAACCGGGACAGCACACTGAAGCTTTCTTT. It is translated as CASSSQPGQHTEAFF. The full variable domain, its missing parts supplied by reference TRBV7-8 and TRBJ1-1, is GAGVSQSPRYKVAKRGQDVALRCDPISGHVSLFWYQQALGQGPEFLTYFQNEAQLDKSGLPSDRFFAERPEGSVSTLKIQRTQQEDSAVYLCASSSQPGQHTEAFFGQGTRLTVV.

There are a few counts of this clone. The chain uses TRBV2 and TRBJ2-3; possible D gene TRBD1, 5 bases. V lost 7 bases to trimming and J lost 0 bases, with 8 bases between them. The germline CDR1 and CDR2 sequences are SNHLY and FYNNEI. The CDR3 extends over 13 amino acids. CDR3 sequence: CASKGLSTDTQYF. The CDR3 DNA sequence: TGTGCCAGCAAGGGGTTGAGCACAGATACGCAGTATTTT.

CDR3 loop: CSVERGQLETQYF. CDR3 in DNA: TGCAGCGTTGAACGCGGACAGTTGGAGACCCAGTACTTC. The rearrangement uses TRBV29-1 and TRBJ2-5, with a tentative D call TRBD1 (6 bases). The V and J ends lost 2 bases and 5 bases respectively, with 12 bases between them. The CDR3 is made up of 13 amino acids. From germline, CDR1 is SQVTM and CDR2 ANQGSEA.

This clone appeared once. The chain links TRBV3-1 (or the pseudogene TRBV3-2) to TRBJ2-3, with D maybe TRBD2 (5 bases). Germline CDR1 and CDR2: LGHDT and YNNKEL (reference sequence). There are 15 residues in the CDR3. Trimming pared 4 bases from V and 2 bases from J, leaving 13 bases between. As DNA, the CDR3 is TGTGCCAGCAGCCCCCCGAGGGCCACCACAGATACGCAGTATTTT. Its translation is CASSPPRATTDTQYF.

The rearrangement joins TRBV5-1 to TRBJ2-3; 7 nucleotides align to TRBD1. The CDR3 has 15 residues. The germline gives CDR1 SGHRS, CDR2 YFSETQ. Losses at the gene ends were 2 bases for V and 2 bases for J; bases not matched to a gene: 5. The CDR3, as DNA: TGCGCCAGCAGCTTACCAGGGGGTTTCACAGATACGCAGTATTTT. This codes for CASSLPGGFTDTQYF.

This clone was counted ten times or more. The chain combines TRBV4-2 with TRBJ2-2; 8 nucleotides match TRBD2. CDR1 LGHNA and CDR2 YNFKEQ come from the germline V gene. CDR3 length: 15 amino acids. The junction had 4 bases not matched to a gene; V was cut back by 1 base and J by 6 bases. CDR3: CASSQVLAGPGELFF. CDR3 in DNA: TGTGCCAGCAGCCAAGTATTAGCGGGACCCGGGGAGCTGTTTTTT.

This clone appeared a single time. The V gene is TRBV28, the J gene TRBJ2-7; weak D call: TRBD2 (5 bases). Trimming removed 2 bases from V and 8 bases from J, with 16 bases in between. CDR1 is MDHEN and CDR2 is SYDVKM in the germline V gene. CDR3 length: 14 amino acids. The CDR3 coding sequence is TGTGCCAGCAGTTTAGAGGCCCTCGAGGGCCAGCAGTACTTC. Translation: CASSLEALEGQQYF.

The chain couples TRBV7-9 to TRBJ2-1, with D maybe TRBD1 (6 bases). V lost 6 bases and J lost 8, with 11 bases in between. The CDR3 runs 12 residues. Germline lookup yields CDR1 SEHNR and CDR2 FQNEAQ (reference sequence). The chain's CDR3 is CASSLQGYEQFF. Written as DNA, the CDR3 is TGTGCCAGCAGTTTACAGGGCTATGAGCAGTTCTTC.

The chain employs TRBV4-3 and TRBJ1-1; 9 bases are shared with TRBD1. The CDR3 runs to 16 residues. V lost 3 bases, J lost 2 bases, and 7 bases stayed unmatched. Germline V gene lookup returns CDR1 LGHNA and CDR2 YSLEER. In DNA, the CDR3 is TGCGCCAGCAGCCATGACCGGGACAGGGTAAACACTGAAGCTTTCTTT. Its translation: CASSHDRDRVNTEAFF.

The chain couples TRBV7-2 to TRBJ1-6, with D hard to call. V was shortened by 2 bases and J by 6 bases, with 11 bases between the two germline ends. From germline, CDR1 is SGHTA and CDR2 FQGNSA. CDR3 length: 15 residues. CDR3 nucleotides: TGTGCCAGCAGCTTAAGCCACCCTGGTAATTCACCCCTCCACTTT. It yields the protein CASSLSHPGNSPLHF.

The V call is TRBV5-4, the J call TRBJ2-5; D may be TRBD2 (7 bases). Germline V gene data show CDR1 as SGHNT and CDR2 as YYREEE (reference sequence). The CDR3 spans 16 residues. The V gene lost 3 bases and the J gene lost 5 bases, with 20 bases spanning the gap. In DNA form, the CDR3 reads TGTGCCAGCAGCTCCCCGCGAGGGGGGGGCCCGGAGACCCAGTACTTC. Amino acids: CASSSPRGGGPETQYF.

The V and J genes are TRBV18 and TRBJ2-7, with 12 bases identical to TRBD2. Germline loops: CDR1 KGHSH, CDR2 LQKENI. The CDR3 contains 16 residues. The V and J ends lost 2 bases and 1 base, in that order; junction bases with no gene match: 3. CDR3 in amino acids: CASSPRLAGDSYEQYF. Written as DNA, the CDR3 is TGTGCCAGCTCACCAAGACTAGCGGGGGATTCCTACGAGCAGTACTTC.

As for this clone: One end of the junction fails to match germline, which may point to a read error. J is TRBJ2-7 and V is TRBV5-5, with a possible D match to TRBD2 (7 bases). Germline V CDR1 and CDR2: SGHKS, YYEKEE (reference sequence). The CDR3 has 16 amino acids. The CDR3 DNA is TGTGTCAGCAGCTTGGCTACGGGGGGCCTCCTCTACGAGCAGTACTTC. It translates to CVSSLATGGLLYEQYF.

The rearrangement links TRBV29-1 to TRBJ2-3; D remains unclear. The V gene's germline CDR1 is SQVTM and CDR2 ANQGSEA. V lost 7 bases and J lost 3, with 14 bases in between. CDR3 length equals 13 residues. The CDR3, as DNA: TGCAGCGCACACCACCAACTAACAGATACGCAGTATTTT. Residues: CSAHHQLTDTQYF.